These T cell receptor beta chains were read from a single sample in a study of brain T cells in children with intractable seizures. Sequenced by immunoSEQ multiplex PCR; TCRdb stores in-frame clones only, minus some. Of hundreds of thousands of clones in the sample, more than 85% were seen once. Material: peripheral blood, obtained 4 to 5 months after surgery. The receptors were sampled from a boy under three years old with tuberous sclerosis and intractable seizures. Each CDR3 is given with its conserved first and last residue.

v_gene	j_gene	CDR3aa
TRBV9	TRBJ1-5	CASSVAGADNQPQHF
TRBV13	TRBJ2-7	CASSSAGTGGEQYF
TRBV24-1	TRBJ1-6	CATGGQTRSFPSSYNSPLHF
TRBV9	TRBJ2-5	CASSATGMRETQYF
TRBV9	TRBJ1-3	CASSVDPGTGNTIYF
TRBV30	TRBJ1-2	CAWSTDADYGYTF
TRBV7-2	TRBJ2-7	CASSLDRAYEQYF
TRBV5-1	TRBJ2-3	CASSHRWQSSTDTQYF
TRBV30	TRBJ1-4	CAWGPGDNEKLFF
TRBV12-3/TRBV12-4	TRBJ1-5	CASSLVIGEPQHF
TRBV30	TRBJ2-1	CAWSPIEGEKRYNEQFF
TRBV11-2	TRBJ1-1	CASSPPGRTEAFF
TRBV7-6	TRBJ1-1	CASSTNRVSPEAFF
TRBV14	TRBJ2-1	CASSQTLISGQAYNEQFF
TRBV7-9	TRBJ2-2	CASSYTSGIRTGELFF
TRBV5-4	TRBJ2-5	CASSLTREQETQYF